This T cell receptor beta chain was sequenced for a study of cytomegalovirus exposure and HLA in healthy donors. PCR amplification relied on 60 Vbeta primers (plus 13 Jbeta primers). The table came from immunoSEQ multiplex PCR; TCRdb's copy has only in-frame clones and leaves some out. The data show more than 110,000 clones, roughly 77% seen once. General study findings and limits: In a later analysis, CMV-associated beta chains were mostly HLA-associated, it appeared.

Concerning this clone: Its cognate antigen is unknown.

Sequenced input: PBMCs. The source of this sequence is a female donor in good health and CMV-seronegative.

CDR3 protein: CATTAWGRQTKGNGYTF. CDR3 in DNA: TGTGCCACCACAGCTTGGGGAAGACAGACAAAGGGGAATGGCTACACCTTC. The rearrangement links TRBV7-9 to TRBJ1-2, with a possible D match to TRBD1 (5 bases). The CDR3 is 17 residues long. V gave up 10 bases and J gave up 6 bases, with 30 bases separating them. CDR1 is SEHNR and CDR2 is FQNEAQ in the germline V gene (reference sequence).